The entry that follows covers one TCR beta chain sequence. This entry comes from a study of blood T cell repertoires in COVID-19. Study at large: Italy, Spain and the United States were the sources of the convalescent and acute COVID-19 samples. PBMCs, B-cell-depleted T cells, or T cells provided the cDNA or gDNA that made up the material.

Per the study methods: Reference gene primer amplification in the assay estimated nucleated cell counts. Clones were read by immunoSEQ multiplex PCR, and TCRdb kept only the in-frame ones, dropping some. V, J and clone size were drawn from that table, and D and trimming were deduced from the DNA. The sample gives 120,000 to 150,000 clones, around nine tenths of which show up once; 5.4% is in the top ten. Germline CDR1 and CDR2: GTSNPN and SVGIG (reference sequence). CDR3 length: 13 residues. After removal of 3 bases from V and 1 base from J, the junction contained 2 bases not matched to a gene. This chain uses TRBV30 with TRBJ2-5, with 7 bases matching TRBD1. This clonotype was sampled from a human donor in a cohort sampled during active COVID-19. Sample: peripheral blood. The CDR3 region is CAWSAGGQETQYF. The CDR3 nucleotides are TGTGCCTGGAGCGCAGGGGGCCAAGAGACCCAGTACTTC.